The T cell receptor beta chain described here comes from a study of T cell changes during pregnancy in multiple sclerosis. The repertoire was sequenced with immunoSEQ multiplex PCR; TCRdb's copy has only in-frame clones and lacks some. This table has 30,000 to 40,000 clones, about 88% appearing once. The material was peripheral blood, obtained in the third trimester of pregnancy. The sequence derives from a female donor in good health, enrolled as a control in a pregnancy study.

CDR3 loop: CASGGAGNTIYF. The CDR3 DNA sequence: TGTGCCAGCGGAGGGGCCGGAAACACCATATATTTT. V gene TRBV6-5 combines with J gene TRBJ1-3, with D maybe TRBD1 (5 bases). Germline-derived CDR1 and CDR2 are MNHEY and SVGAGI. This CDR3 is built from 12 residues. V was trimmed by 8 bases and J by 4 bases, leaving 9 bases between them.